This TCR beta chain is from a study of early T cells in non-severe SARS-CoV-2 infection (TCRdb year 2021). Background for the entire study: Because TCR sequencing was done on bulk RNA from unsorted whole blood, the alpha and beta chains could not be paired.

Here V drops 7 bases and J drops 0 bases, and the junction holds 9 bases not matched to any gene. CDR1 and CDR2 (WSHSY, SAAADI) derive from the germline V gene. The CDR3 starts with the cysteine, ends with the phenylalanine, and has 17 residues. The kept DNA is CDR3 alone, 51 bases in frame from the first base. Points the paper makes about the study in general: VDJdb matching was skewed toward anti-spike CD8 responses and likely underestimated virus-specific expansions by missing private and CD4 specificities.

This clonotype showed up many times. This clone's antigen is unknown. The record has no base qualities; no much larger clone is one base away. A case-control design nested within a healthcare worker cohort in London, UK, was used, with weekly nasopharyngeal swab PCR tests and blood sampling performed. Healthcare workers were recruited during the week of the UK lockdown, between 23 and 31 March 2020, and followed weekly for up to 16 weeks. Libraries came from 5' RACE. TCRdb names NextSeq 500 as the instrument used. To correct for sequencing error and PCR bias, the TCR library protocol tagged individual cDNA molecules with unique molecular identifiers. Both TCR alpha and beta chains were sequenced, and tight co-correlation was observed between alpha and beta sequence abundances in each sample. On the study's bioinformatics: Decombinator V4 was used to perform V gene, J gene and CDR3 annotation of TCR sequences. Expanded TCRs were defined as changing significantly between any two time points under a Poisson model with p below 0.0001. Abundances of TCRs were expressed as counts per million after normalisation to the total number of TCRs sequenced in each sample. MAIT TCRs were defined by TRAV1-2 paired with TRAJ12, TRAJ20 or TRAJ33, and iNKT TCRs by TRAV10 paired with TRAJ18. A search of VDJdb, accessed on 1 November 2021, was run for TCRs annotated to CMV, EBV and SARS-CoV-2, with TCRs annotated for multiple antigens excluded. TCRdb took the public reads, trimmed them with fastp at Q25, ran MiXCR for clone calling and kept in-frame beta chains. All rows with the same CDR3 protein become a single entry with the most common DNA and genes. The V and J calls follow TCRdb's processing rather than the paper's. A total of 87,000 or so distinct CDR3 sequences appear in this sample, roughly an eighth of them only once. Over 6.5% of the sample lies in the top ten.

The TCR was taken from an adult who was a healthcare worker with PCR-confirmed SARS-CoV-2 infection or an uninfected control (not recorded which). In this chain, TRBV10-2 is recombined with TRBJ2-1, with TRBD2 identical over 10 junction bases. The sample was whole blood. The CDR3 is CASTWTSGKSSYNEQFF. The base sequence is TGCGCCAGCACCTGGACTAGCGGTAAAAGCTCCTACAATGAGCAGTTCTTC.